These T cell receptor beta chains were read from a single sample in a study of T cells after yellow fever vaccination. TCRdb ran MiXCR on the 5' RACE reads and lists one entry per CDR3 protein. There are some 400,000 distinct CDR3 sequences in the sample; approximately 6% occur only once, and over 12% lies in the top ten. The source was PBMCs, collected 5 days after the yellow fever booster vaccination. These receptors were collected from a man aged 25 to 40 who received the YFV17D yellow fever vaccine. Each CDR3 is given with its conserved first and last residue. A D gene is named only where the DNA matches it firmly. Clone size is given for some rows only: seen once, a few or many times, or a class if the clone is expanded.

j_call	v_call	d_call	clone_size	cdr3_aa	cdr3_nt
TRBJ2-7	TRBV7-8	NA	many	CASSLGGPRIPHEQYF	TGTGCCAGCAGCTTAGGGGGTCCCCGAATCCCCCACGAGCAGTACTTC
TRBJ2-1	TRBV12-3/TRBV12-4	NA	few	CASSFSTSSKFF	TGTGCCAGCAGTTTCTCCACTAGTTCGAAGTTCTTC
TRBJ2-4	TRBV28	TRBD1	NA	CASRRQGEKSLAKNIQYF	TGTGCCAGCCGAAGACAGGGGGAGAAATCCCTGGCCAAAAACATTCAGTACTTC
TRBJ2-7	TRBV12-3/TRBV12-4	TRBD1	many	CASSLNAGTGLTYEQYF	TGTGCCAGCAGCCTCAATGCCGGGACAGGGCTGACCTACGAGCAGTACTTC
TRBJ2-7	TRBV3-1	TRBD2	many	CASSQPKIAGGPREHYEQYF	TGTGCCAGCAGCCAGCCAAAGATAGCGGGAGGGCCTCGGGAGCACTACGAGCAGTACTTC
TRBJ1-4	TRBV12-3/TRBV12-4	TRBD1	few	CASSLDTGDVFF	TGTGCCAGCAGTCTCGACACAGGGGACGTGTTTTTT
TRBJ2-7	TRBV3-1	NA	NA	CASSRSGRTYEQYF	TGTGCCAGCAGTCGGAGTGGACGGACCTACGAGCAGTACTTC
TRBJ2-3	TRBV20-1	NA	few	CSARDPRRTDTQYF	TGCAGTGCTAGAGATCCTCGGAGGACAGATACGCAGTATTTT
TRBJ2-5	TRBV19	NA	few	CASSRLPPGLQETQYF	TGTGCCAGTAGTAGACTTCCGCCAGGGCTCCAAGAGACCCAGTACTTC
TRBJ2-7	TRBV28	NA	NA	CASSLGRLTSYEQYF	TGTGCCAGCAGTTTAGGTCGCCTCACCTCCTACGAGCAGTACTTC
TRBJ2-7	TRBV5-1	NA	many	CASTGSGSSYEQYF	TGCGCCAGCACGGGTAGCGGATCCTCCTACGAGCAGTACTTC
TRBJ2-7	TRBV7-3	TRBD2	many	CASSSQGLAVEQYF	TGTGCCAGCAGCTCACAGGGACTAGCCGTCGAGCAGTACTTC
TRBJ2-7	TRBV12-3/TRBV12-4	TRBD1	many	CASSLVGQGSYEQYF	TGTGCCAGCAGTTTAGTTGGACAGGGGAGCTACGAGCAGTACTTC
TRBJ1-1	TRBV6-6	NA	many	CASSSQSILGTEAFF	TGTGCCAGCAGTTCTCAGTCCATTCTGGGCACTGAAGCTTTCTTT
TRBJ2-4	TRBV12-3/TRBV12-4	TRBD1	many	CASLRQGRNIQYF	TGTGCCAGCCTACGACAGGGGCGGAACATTCAGTACTTC
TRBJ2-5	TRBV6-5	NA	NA	CASSNKETQYF	TGTGCCAGCAGTAACAAAGAGACCCAGTACTTC
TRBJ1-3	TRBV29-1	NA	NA	CSVVGDSGNTIYF	TGCAGCGTTGTGGGCGACTCTGGAAACACCATATATTTT
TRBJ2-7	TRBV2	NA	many	CASSEQISSYEQYF	TGTGCCAGCAGTGAACAGATAAGCTCCTACGAGCAGTACTTC
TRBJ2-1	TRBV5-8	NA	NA	CASGPGQRSYNEQFF	TGTGCCAGCGGCCCTGGGCAGCGCTCCTACAATGAGCAGTTCTTC
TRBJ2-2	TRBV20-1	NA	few	CSATSRDLPQGEVGELFF	TGCAGTGCCACCTCTAGGGACTTACCCCAGGGGGAGGTCGGGGAGCTGTTTTTT
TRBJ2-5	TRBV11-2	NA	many	CASSKPGMQETQYF	TGTGCCAGCAGCAAGCCTGGTATGCAAGAGACCCAGTACTTC
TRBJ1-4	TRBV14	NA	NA	CASSSTLTNEKLFF	TGTGCCAGCAGCTCCACTTTAACTAATGAAAAACTGTTTTTT
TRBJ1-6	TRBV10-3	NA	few	CAISGAGLGNSPLHF	TGTGCCATCAGTGGCGCGGGGCTGGGGAATTCACCCCTCCACTTT
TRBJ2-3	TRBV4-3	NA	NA	CASGERPSTGDTQYF	TGCGCCAGCGGCGAAAGGCCCTCGACAGGCGATACGCAGTATTTT
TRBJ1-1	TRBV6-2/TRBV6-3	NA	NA	CASSYPTGKRVTEAFF	TGTGCCAGCAGTTACCCCACAGGGAAGAGGGTCACTGAAGCTTTCTTT
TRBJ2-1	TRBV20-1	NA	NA	CSASSGTGTANEQFF	TGCAGTGCTAGCTCCGGGACGGGGACGGCCAATGAGCAGTTCTTC
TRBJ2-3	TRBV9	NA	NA	CASSVVAAAPTDTQYF	TGTGCCAGCAGCGTAGTAGCAGCGGCCCCCACAGATACGCAGTATTTT
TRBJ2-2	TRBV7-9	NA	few	CASSFGARKTGELFF	TGTGCCAGCAGCTTTGGGGCACGAAAAACCGGGGAGCTGTTTTTT
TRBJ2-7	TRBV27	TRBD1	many	CASSFRTGGISYEQYF	TGTGCCAGCAGCTTCCGGACAGGGGGGATCTCCTACGAGCAGTACTTC
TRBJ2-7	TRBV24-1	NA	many	CATSDFQGYEQYF	TGTGCCACCAGTGACTTCCAGGGGTACGAGCAGTACTTC
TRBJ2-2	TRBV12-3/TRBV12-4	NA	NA	CASSVGYTGELFF	TGTGCCAGCAGTGTTGGTTACACCGGGGAGCTGTTTTTT
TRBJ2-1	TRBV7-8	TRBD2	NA	CASSLAGTSGRRTYNEQFF	TGTGCCAGCAGCTTAGCCGGGACTAGCGGGAGACGGACCTACAATGAGCAGTTCTTC
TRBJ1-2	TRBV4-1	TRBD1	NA	CASSQPLRTGKNGYTF	TGCGCCAGCAGCCAACCCCTTCGGACAGGGAAGAACGGCTACACCTTC
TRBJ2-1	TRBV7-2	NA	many	CASLYSNEQFF	TGTGCCAGCTTATACTCCAATGAGCAGTTCTTC
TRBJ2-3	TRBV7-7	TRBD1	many	CASSSGQAPYTQYF	TGTGCCAGCAGCTCGGGACAGGCGCCCTATACGCAGTATTTT
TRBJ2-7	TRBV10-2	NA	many	CASSGSYEQYF	TGCGCCAGCAGTGGATCCTACGAGCAGTACTTC
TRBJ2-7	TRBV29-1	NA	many	CSVSLGSSYEQYF	TGCAGCGTCTCCCTAGGGTCCTCCTACGAGCAGTACTTC
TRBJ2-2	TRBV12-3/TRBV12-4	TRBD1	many	CASSSGQGRTGELFF	TGTGCCAGCAGTTCGGGACAGGGGAGAACCGGGGAGCTGTTTTTT
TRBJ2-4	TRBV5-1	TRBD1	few	CASSRELGQGEDIQYF	TGCGCCAGCAGCCGGGAATTAGGACAGGGTGAGGACATTCAGTACTTC
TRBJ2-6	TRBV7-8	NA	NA	CASSHPRIANSGANVLTF	TGTGCCAGCAGCCATCCTCGTATAGCGAACTCTGGGGCCAACGTCCTGACTTTC
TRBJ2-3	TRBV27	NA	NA	CASSLMSSDTQYF	TGTGCCAGCAGTTTGATGAGTTCCGATACGCAGTATTTT
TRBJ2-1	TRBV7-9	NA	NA	CASSLVSGRSSYNEQFF	TGTGCCAGCAGCTTAGTTAGCGGACGAAGCTCCTACAATGAGCAGTTCTTC
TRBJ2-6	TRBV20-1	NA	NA	CSATKAQGAGANVLTF	TGCAGTGCAACTAAAGCCCAGGGCGCTGGGGCCAACGTCCTGACTTTC
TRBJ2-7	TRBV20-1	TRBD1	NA	CSASLGQGGYEQYF	TGCAGTGCTAGTCTGGGACAGGGAGGATACGAGCAGTACTTC
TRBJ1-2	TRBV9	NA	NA	CASSVDVGDYGYTF	TGTGCCAGCAGCGTAGATGTAGGGGACTATGGCTACACCTTC
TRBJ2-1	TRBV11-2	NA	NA	CASSPGGRNEQFF	TGTGCCAGCAGCCCAGGGGGGCGGAATGAGCAGTTCTTC
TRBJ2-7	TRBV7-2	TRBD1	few	CASSPDRGSSYEQYF	TGTGCCAGCAGTCCCGACAGGGGCTCCTCCTACGAGCAGTACTTC
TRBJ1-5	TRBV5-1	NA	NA	CASRRDRDQPQHF	TGCGCCAGCCGCCGAGACAGAGATCAGCCCCAGCATTTT
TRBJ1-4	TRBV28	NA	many	CASWEATNEKLFF	TGTGCCAGCTGGGAGGCAACTAATGAAAAACTGTTTTTT
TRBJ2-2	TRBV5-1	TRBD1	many	CASSLVPGGNTGELFF	TGCGCCAGCAGCTTGGTTCCAGGGGGGAACACCGGGGAGCTGTTTTTT
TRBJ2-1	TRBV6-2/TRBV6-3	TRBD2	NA	CASSYSIGENSGTPGNEQFF	TGTGCCAGCAGTTACTCGATAGGGGAAAATAGCGGGACGCCAGGCAATGAGCAGTTCTTC